This T cell receptor beta chain was sequenced in a study of T cell repertoires and HLA-DP antigens. Study-level findings and limits: Against both alloantigens, CD137+ clonality was similar, approximately 0.39.

Germline lookup yields CDR1 MNHEY and CDR2 SVGAGI. Trimming cost V 6 bases and J 6 bases; bases outside gene matches: 4. The CDR3 is 12 residues long. Turning to this clone: The target antigen is unknown.

Repertoires were generated with immunoSEQ multiplex PCR, while TCRdb's copy carries only in-frame clones and drops some. The sample shows about 73,000 clones, around three quarters of them seen only once. This sequence originates from a man aged 55 to 70 in good health and CMV-seronegative. The gene calls are TRBV6-5 and TRBJ1-2; TRBD1 agrees at 7 bases. The specimen was CD4+ T cells from PBMCs. The CDR3: CASRGQSHGYTF. CDR3 sequence (DNA): TGTGCCAGCAGGGGACAGTCCCATGGCTACACCTTC.